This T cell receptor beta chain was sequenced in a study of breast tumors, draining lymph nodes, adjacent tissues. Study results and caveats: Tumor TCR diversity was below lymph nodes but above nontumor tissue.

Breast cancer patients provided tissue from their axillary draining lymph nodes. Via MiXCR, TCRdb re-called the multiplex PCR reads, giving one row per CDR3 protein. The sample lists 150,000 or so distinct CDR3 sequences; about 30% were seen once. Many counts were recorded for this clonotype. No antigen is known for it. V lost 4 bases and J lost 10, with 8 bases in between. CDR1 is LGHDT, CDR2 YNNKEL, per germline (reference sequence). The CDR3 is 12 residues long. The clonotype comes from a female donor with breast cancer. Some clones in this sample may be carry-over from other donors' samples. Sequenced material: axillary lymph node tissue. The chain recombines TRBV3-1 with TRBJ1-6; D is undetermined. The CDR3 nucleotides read TGTGCCAGCAGCCTCGTGGAATCACCCCTCCACTTT. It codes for CASSLVESPLHF.